The rows below give T cell receptor beta chains drawn from one sample of a study of T cell responses to AZD1222 COVID-19 vaccine. Measured with immunoSEQ multiplex PCR; TCRdb has only the in-frame clones, and not every one. Of 150,000 to 200,000 clones in the sample, just over 85% are singletons; the top ten hold roughly 7.7%. The sequencing used peripheral blood, collected on day 0 of AZD1222 vaccination. All receptors derive from an adult in good health. Both conserved end residues are part of each CDR3. A D gene is named only where the DNA matches it firmly. Size is omitted from some rows. Given values are once, few, many or a class for expanded clones.

j_gene,abundance,v_gene,d_gene,CDR3aa,CDR3nt
TRBJ2-6,NA,TRBV27,NA,CASSLGLGQGLGANVLTF,TGTGCCAGCAGTTTAGGGTTGGGGCAGGGTCTGGGGGCCAACGTCCTGACTTTC
TRBJ2-3,NA,TRBV27,TRBD2,CASILLLAGSTDTQYF,TGTGCCAGTATATTATTACTAGCGGGGAGCACAGATACGCAGTATTTT
TRBJ2-1,NA,TRBV2,TRBD2,CASRGLAGESYNEQFF,TGTGCCAGCAGAGGACTAGCGGGGGAGAGCTACAATGAGCAGTTCTTC
TRBJ1-2,NA,TRBV28,NA,CASYDIGYGYGYTF,TGTGCCAGCTACGATATTGGGTACGGCTATGGCTACACCTTC
TRBJ1-1,few,TRBV15,NA,CATSKTGTEAFF,TGTGCCACCAGCAAGACAGGCACTGAAGCTTTCTTT
TRBJ2-3,NA,TRBV9,NA,CASSVEGGTVTDTQYF,TGTGCCAGCAGCGTAGAAGGGGGGACCGTCACAGATACGCAGTATTTT
TRBJ2-4,NA,TRBV19,NA,CASSNDRQDIQYF,TGTGCCAGTAGTAACGATCGACAGGACATTCAGTACTTC
TRBJ2-5,NA,TRBV5-1,NA,CASSLTSQETQYF,TGCGCCAGCAGCTTAACTAGTCAAGAGACCCAGTACTTC
TRBJ2-3,NA,TRBV4-3,NA,CASSQDAVGRGTDTQYF,TGCGCCAGCAGCCAAGATGCCGTTGGACGGGGGACAGATACGCAGTATTTT
TRBJ1-4,NA,TRBV10-2,TRBD1,CASRQGASTNEKLFF,TGCGCCAGTCGACAGGGAGCCTCAACTAATGAAAAACTGTTTTTT
TRBJ2-3,NA,TRBV18,NA,CASSPMPQSTDTQYF,TGTGCCAGCTCACCAATGCCGCAGAGCACAGATACGCAGTATTTT
TRBJ2-1,NA,TRBV25-1,NA,CASSPGSEQFF,TGTGCCAGCTCGCCCGGCAGTGAGCAGTTCTTC
TRBJ1-2,NA,TRBV5-6,NA,CASSPNSYGYTF,TGTGCCAGCAGCCCCAACAGCTATGGCTACACCTTC
TRBJ2-5,NA,TRBV5-1,TRBD2,CASSSSGTSEAGGRETQYF,TGCGCCAGCAGCTCCTCCGGGACTAGCGAGGCTGGGGGTCGGGAGACCCAGTACTTC
TRBJ2-1,NA,TRBV7-9,TRBD1,CASSSRGGTGDNEQFF,TGTGCCAGCAGCTCCCGGGGAGGGACAGGGGACAATGAGCAGTTCTTC
TRBJ2-7,NA,TRBV30,TRBD2,CAFGTSGGYEQYF,TGTGCCTTCGGGACTAGCGGGGGCTACGAGCAGTACTTC
TRBJ2-5,NA,TRBV5-1,TRBD1,CASSSTGVGETQYF,TGCGCCAGCAGCTCCACAGGGGTCGGGGAGACCCAGTACTTC